This T cell receptor (beta chain) stems from a study of molecular identifiers for immune sequencing clone quantification. Findings and caveats of the study: Even with some 960,000 naive cells present, spiked Jurkat TCR RNA from one cell was reportedly detectable.

This clonotype was observed at least ten times. The antigen remains unidentified. Germline V gene sequence: CDR1 LGHNA, CDR2 YSLEER. CDR3 size: 16 residues. V trimming: 3 bases; J trimming: 3 bases; junction bases outside the gene matches: 0. Libraries of bulk TCR were made by previously described methods (with listed TCR primers). TCRdb analysed the PCR reads with MiXCR anew, one entry per CDR3 protein. The repertoire holds 30,000 to 40,000 distinct CDR3 sequences, with 15% to 20% as singletons. The TCR was taken from a human donor in good health. Some libraries in this study had Jurkat cell RNA spiked in. The sequencing sample was made of naive CD8+ T cells from blood, with Jurkat cell RNA spiked in. The subset here: FACS-sorted CD8+CD4-CCR7+CD45RA+ naive T cells. The gene calls are TRBV4-3 and TRBJ2-3; TRBD2 matches 16 bases. The CDR3 spells CASSQGLAGGTDTQYF. CDR3 DNA: TGCGCCAGCAGCCAGGGACTAGCGGGGGGGACAGATACGCAGTATTTT.